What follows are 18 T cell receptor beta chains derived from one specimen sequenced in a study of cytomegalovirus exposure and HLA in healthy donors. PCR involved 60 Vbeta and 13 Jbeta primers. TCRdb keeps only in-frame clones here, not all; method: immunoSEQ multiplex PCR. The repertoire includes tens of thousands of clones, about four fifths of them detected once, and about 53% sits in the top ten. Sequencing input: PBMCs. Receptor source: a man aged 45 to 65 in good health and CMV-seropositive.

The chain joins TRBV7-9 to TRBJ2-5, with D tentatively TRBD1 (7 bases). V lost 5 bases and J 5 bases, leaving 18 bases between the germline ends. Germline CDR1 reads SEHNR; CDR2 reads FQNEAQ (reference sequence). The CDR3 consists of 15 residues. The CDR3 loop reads CASSPPTGEVETQYF. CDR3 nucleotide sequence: TGTGCCAGCAGCCCACCCACAGGGGAGGTGGAGACCCAGTACTTC.

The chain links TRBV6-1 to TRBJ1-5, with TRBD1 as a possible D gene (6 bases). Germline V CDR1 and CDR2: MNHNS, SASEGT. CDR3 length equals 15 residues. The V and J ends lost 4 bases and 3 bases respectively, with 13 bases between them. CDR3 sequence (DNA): TGTGCCAGCAGTGCATATACAGGGATCAATCAGCCCCAGCATTTT. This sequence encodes CASSAYTGINQPQHF.

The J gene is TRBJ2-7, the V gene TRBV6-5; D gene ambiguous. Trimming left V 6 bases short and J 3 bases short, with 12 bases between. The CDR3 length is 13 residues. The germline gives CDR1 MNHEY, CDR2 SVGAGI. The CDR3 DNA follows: TGTGCCAGCAGACCCGCCCCGGGCTACGAGCAGTACTTC. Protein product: CASRPAPGYEQYF.

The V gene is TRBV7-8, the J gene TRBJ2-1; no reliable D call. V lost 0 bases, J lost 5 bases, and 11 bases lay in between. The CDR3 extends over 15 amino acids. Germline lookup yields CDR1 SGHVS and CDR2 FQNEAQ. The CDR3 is CASSLALLADNEQFF. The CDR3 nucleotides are TGTGCCAGCAGCTTAGCGCTACTCGCCGACAATGAGCAGTTCTTC.

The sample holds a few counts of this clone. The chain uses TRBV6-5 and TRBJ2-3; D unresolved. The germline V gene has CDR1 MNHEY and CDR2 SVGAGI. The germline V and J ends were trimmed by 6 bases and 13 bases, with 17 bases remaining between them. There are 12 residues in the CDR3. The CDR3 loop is CASSPRGAKEYF. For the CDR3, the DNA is TGTGCCAGCAGCCCCAGAGGCGCCAAGGAGTATTTT.

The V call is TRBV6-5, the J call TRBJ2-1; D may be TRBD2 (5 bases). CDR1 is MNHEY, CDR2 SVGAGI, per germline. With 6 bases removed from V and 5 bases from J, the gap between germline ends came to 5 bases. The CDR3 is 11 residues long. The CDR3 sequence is CASREDNEQFF. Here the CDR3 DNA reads TGTGCCAGCAGGGAGGACAATGAGCAGTTCTTC.

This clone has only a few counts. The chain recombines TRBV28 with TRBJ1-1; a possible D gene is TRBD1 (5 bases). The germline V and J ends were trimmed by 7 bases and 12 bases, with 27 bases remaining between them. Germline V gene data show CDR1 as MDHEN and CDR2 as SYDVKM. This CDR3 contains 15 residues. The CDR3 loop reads CASTLPRERLIETFF. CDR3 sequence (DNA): TGTGCCAGCACCCTCCCCAGGGAACGGCTCATCGAAACTTTCTTT.

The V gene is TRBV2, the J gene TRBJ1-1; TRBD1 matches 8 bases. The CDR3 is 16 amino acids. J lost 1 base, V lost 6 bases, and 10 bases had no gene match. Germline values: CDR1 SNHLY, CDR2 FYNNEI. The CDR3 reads CASRHTTGTGNTEAFF. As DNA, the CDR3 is TGTGCCAGCAGGCATACCACCGGGACAGGGAACACTGAAGCTTTCTTT.

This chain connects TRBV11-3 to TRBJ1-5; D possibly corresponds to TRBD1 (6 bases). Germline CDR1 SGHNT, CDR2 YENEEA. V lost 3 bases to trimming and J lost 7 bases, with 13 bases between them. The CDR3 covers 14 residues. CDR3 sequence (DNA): TGTGCCAGCAGCTTCGAACAGGGTGAGCAGCCCCAGCATTTT. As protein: CASSFEQGEQPQHF.

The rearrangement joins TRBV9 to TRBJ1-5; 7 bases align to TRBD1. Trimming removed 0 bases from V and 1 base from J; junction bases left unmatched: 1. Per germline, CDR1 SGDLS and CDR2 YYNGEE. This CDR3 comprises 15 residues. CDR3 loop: CASSVAGGSNQPQHF. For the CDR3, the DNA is TGTGCCAGCAGCGTAGCAGGGGGAAGCAATCAGCCCCAGCATTTT.

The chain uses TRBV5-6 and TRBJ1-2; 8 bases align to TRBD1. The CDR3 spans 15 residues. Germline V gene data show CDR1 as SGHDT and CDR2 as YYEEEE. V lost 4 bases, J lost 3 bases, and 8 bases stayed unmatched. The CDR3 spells CASSPQAGGDYGYTF. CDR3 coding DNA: TGTGCCAGCAGCCCACAGGCAGGGGGCGACTATGGCTACACCTTC.

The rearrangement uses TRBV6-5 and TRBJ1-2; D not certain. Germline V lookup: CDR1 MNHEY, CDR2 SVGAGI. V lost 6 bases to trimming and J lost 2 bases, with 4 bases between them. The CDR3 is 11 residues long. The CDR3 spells CASSQNYGYTF. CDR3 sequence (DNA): TGTGCCAGCAGCCAAAACTATGGCTACACCTTC.

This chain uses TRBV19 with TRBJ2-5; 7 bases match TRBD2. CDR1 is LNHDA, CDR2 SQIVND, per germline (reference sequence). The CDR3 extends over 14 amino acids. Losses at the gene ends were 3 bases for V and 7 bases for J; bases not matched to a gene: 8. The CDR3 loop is CASSMGLQLGTQYF. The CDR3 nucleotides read TGTGCCAGTAGTATGGGACTACAACTAGGGACCCAGTACTTC.

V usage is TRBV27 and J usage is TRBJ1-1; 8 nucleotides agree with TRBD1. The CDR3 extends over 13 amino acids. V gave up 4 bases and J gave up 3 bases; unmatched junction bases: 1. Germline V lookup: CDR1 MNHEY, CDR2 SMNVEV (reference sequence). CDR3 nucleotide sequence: TGTGCCAGCAGTTGGACAGGGTACACTGAAGCTTTCTTT. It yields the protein CASSWTGYTEAFF.

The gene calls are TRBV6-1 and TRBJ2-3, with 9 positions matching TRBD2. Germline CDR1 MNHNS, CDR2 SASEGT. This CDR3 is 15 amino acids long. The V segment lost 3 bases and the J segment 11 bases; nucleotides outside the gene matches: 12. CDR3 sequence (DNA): TGTGCCAGCAGTGATGACGGCGGGAGGGTGATGAGGCAGTATTTT. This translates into CASSDDGGRVMRQYF.

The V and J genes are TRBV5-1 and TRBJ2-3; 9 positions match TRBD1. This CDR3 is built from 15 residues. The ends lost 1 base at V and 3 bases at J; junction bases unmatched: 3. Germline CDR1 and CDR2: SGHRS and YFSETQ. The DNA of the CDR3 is TGCGCCAGCAGCTTGTTCGGACAGGGGACAGATACGCAGTATTTT. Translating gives CASSLFGQGTDTQYF.

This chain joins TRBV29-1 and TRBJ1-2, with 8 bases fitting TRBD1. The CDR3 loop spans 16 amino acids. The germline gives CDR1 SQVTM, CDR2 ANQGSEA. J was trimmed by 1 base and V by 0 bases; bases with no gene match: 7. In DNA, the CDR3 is TGCAGCGTTGAAGAGGCGACAGGGGATTATAACTATGGCTACACCTTC. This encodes CSVEEATGDYNYGYTF.

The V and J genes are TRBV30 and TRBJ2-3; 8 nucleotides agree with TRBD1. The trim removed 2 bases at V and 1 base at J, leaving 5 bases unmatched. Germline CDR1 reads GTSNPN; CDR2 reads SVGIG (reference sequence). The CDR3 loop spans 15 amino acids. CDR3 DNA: TGTGCCTGGAGTACGACAGGGGCCCGCACAGATACGCAGTATTTT. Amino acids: CAWSTTGARTDTQYF.